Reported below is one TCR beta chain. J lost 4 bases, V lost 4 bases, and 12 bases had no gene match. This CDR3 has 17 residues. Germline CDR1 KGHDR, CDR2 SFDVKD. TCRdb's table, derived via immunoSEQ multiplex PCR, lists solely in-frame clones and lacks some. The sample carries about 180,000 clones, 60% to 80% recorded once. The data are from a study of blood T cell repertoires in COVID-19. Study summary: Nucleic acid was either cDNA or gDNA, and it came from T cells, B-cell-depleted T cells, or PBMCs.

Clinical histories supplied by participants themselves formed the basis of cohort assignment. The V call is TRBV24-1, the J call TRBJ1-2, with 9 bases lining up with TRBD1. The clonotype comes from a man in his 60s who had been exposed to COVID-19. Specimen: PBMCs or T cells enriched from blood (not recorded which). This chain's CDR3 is CATSDPGQGIRGYGYTF. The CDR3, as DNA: TGTGCCACCAGTGACCCGGGACAGGGTATTCGGGGCTATGGCTACACCTTC.